This record covers a single TCR beta chain. This clonotype was seen a handful of times. No antigen is known for it. Base quality data are lacking; no much larger clone is found one base away. The V and J ends are trimmed by 5 bases and 1 base, leaving 17 bases between them. Inclusive of the bounding cysteine and phenylalanine, the CDR3 is 16 residues long. The entry retains the CDR3 DNA only, 48 bases that are in frame from base 1. Based on the germline V gene (reference sequence), the CDR1 and CDR2 sequences are SEHNR and FQNEAQ. Receptors were amplified or captured by PCR. This sample was sequenced with an Illumina HiSeq 2000. TCRdb passed the public sequencing reads through fastp at Q25 and MiXCR, retaining productive beta sequences. A single entry per CDR3 protein holds the most common genes and DNA from its merged rows. The table for this sample lists some 84,000 distinct CDR3 sequences; about 48% of them were counted only once. 9.5% to 13% of the sample is in the top ten clones.

This sample was included in a study of CDR3 diversity in severe acne (dated by TCRdb to between 2018 and 2021). The source is a male donor in good health, serving as a control. Sequencing input: blood. Recombination joined TRBV7-9 with TRBJ2-5; TRBD2 is perhaps the D gene, given 5 matching bases. The CDR3 protein is CASSLSDLRGQETQYF. The DNA is TGTGCCAGCAGCCTTTCCGACCTCCGGGGCCAAGAGACCCAGTACTTC.